This T cell receptor beta chain was observed in a study of T cells in Graves' hyperthyroidism and ophthalmopathy. Study observations and caveats: Before onset, ophthalmopathy was predicted by the model a median roughly 6.8 months earlier.

Template material for amplifying TCR beta CDR3 regions consisted of RNA transcripts. RT-PCR in the first round (using the HTBI primer set) targeted the TCR CDR3. From the multiplex PCR reads, TCRdb called clonotypes with MiXCR, one entry per CDR3 protein. The sample yields around 400,000 distinct CDR3 sequences, 15% to 18% seen once. Concerning this clonotype: What it binds is unknown. Just one base apart from a much larger clone, this may be a read error.

Sequenced material: blood. This TCR came from a woman younger than 30 with Graves' hyperthyroidism that later progressed to Graves' ophthalmopathy.

The CDR3 bases are TGTGCCAGCAGTTTATCGCCCGCCCAGGGGTGGCTCTACGAGCAGTTCTTC. This codes for CASSLSPAQGWLYEQFF. This chain links TRBV27 with TRBJ2-1, with a weak D call TRBD1 (6 bases). The CDR3 is 17 amino acids. Looked up from germline, CDR1 is MNHEY and CDR2 is SMNVEV (reference sequence). The germline V and J ends were trimmed by 0 bases and 10 bases, with 22 bases remaining between them.